Below, one TCR beta chain is given with its context. Reverse transcription of roughly 0.45 to 1 ug RNA used random hexamers. It was immunoSEQ multiplex PCR that amplified TCR beta CDR3 across 54 Vbeta and 13 Jbeta. MiXCR was run by TCRdb on the immunoSEQ multiplex PCR reads, yielding one entry per CDR3 protein. The repertoire holds 400,000 to 550,000 distinct CDR3 sequences, with about 85% as singletons. The entry originates in a study of CD8 T cells in Susac syndrome. From blood CD8+ and CD4+ T cells, the TCR beta chain was sequenced. Relapsing-remitting disease, either stable or active, was present in the treatment-naive patients who were the multiple sclerosis controls. Isolation of CD8+ and CD4+ T cells was performed negatively, whereas enrichment of TEMRA cells was done by FACS. Germline CDR1 and CDR2: MNHNY and SVGAGI (reference sequence). The CDR3 consists of 15 residues. The ends were cut back, 0 bases at V and 5 bases at J, with 13 bases in the middle.

Sequencing input: CD8+ T cells from PBMCs. This chain joins TRBV6-6 and TRBJ2-5, with D uncertain. The TCR sequence derives from a human donor with multiple sclerosis. The CDR3 coding sequence is TGTGCCAGCAGTTACTCCCGAAGTGACCGGGAGACCCAGTACTTC. Its protein is CASSYSRSDRETQYF.